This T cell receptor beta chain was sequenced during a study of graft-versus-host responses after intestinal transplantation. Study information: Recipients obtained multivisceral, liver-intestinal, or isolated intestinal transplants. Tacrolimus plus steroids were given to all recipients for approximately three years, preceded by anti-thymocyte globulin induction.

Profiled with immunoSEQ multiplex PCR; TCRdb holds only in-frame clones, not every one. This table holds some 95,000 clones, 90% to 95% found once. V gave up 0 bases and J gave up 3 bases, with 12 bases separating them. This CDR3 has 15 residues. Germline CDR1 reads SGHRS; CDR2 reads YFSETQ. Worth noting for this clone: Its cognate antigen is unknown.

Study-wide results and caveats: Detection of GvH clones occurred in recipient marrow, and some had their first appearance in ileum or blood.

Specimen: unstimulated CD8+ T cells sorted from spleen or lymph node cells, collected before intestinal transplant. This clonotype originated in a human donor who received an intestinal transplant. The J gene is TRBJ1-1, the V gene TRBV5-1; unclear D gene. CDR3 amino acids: CASSLGARSDTEAFF. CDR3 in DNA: TGCGCCAGCAGCTTGGGGGCCAGGTCAGACACTGAAGCTTTCTTT.